These 15 T cell receptor beta chains share one sample of origin, sequenced in a study of control samples from healthy donors and cancer patients. Only in-frame clones appear in the TCRdb table, and some are missing; sequencing was by immunoSEQ multiplex PCR. The sample lists about 58,000 clones; roughly 92% were seen once. The sample comprised blood. The receptors here all came from a young man in good health.

The J gene is TRBJ1-6, the V gene TRBV4-3; D is unclear. CDR1 is LGHNA and CDR2 is YSLEER in the germline V gene. Trimming removed 0 bases from V and 0 bases from J, with 12 bases in between. The length of the CDR3 is 18 residues. The CDR3 loop is CASSQEDTKSSYNSPLHF. The CDR3 DNA reads TGCGCCAGCAGCCAAGAAGACACCAAGAGCTCCTATAATTCACCCCTCCACTTT.

This chain joins TRBV5-1 and TRBJ2-2, with 8 bases that match TRBD1. Looked up from germline, CDR1 is SGHRS and CDR2 is YFSETQ. The V segment lost 6 bases and the J segment 1 base; nucleotides outside the gene matches: 5. CDR3 length: 15 amino acids. The CDR3 DNA follows: TGCGCCAGCAAGTACGGGACAGGGAACACCGGGGAGCTGTTTTTT. It encodes CASKYGTGNTGELFF.

This rearrangement joins TRBV24-1 to TRBJ2-1, with TRBD2 identical over 10 bases. This CDR3 is built from 16 residues. Germline values: CDR1 KGHDR, CDR2 SFDVKD. J gave up 1 base and V 5 bases, and 4 bases lay outside the gene matches. CDR3 amino acids: CATSAQAGGSYNEQFF. CDR3 in DNA: TGTGCCACCAGTGCCCAAGCGGGAGGGTCCTACAATGAGCAGTTCTTC.

This clone was observed once. V gene TRBV20-1 combines with J gene TRBJ1-1; D perhaps matches TRBD1 (6 bases). V was cut by 3 bases and J by 4 bases, with 12 bases left in between. The CDR3 length is 13 residues. Germline-derived CDR1 and CDR2 are DFQATT and SNEGSKA (reference sequence). CDR3 region: CSASITGSTEAFF. The CDR3 DNA follows: TGCAGTGCTAGTATTACAGGGAGCACTGAAGCTTTCTTT.

The genes are TRBV10-3 and TRBJ1-2, with 10 nucleotides matching TRBD1. The CDR3 has 14 amino acids. The ends lost 9 bases at V and 2 bases at J; junction bases unmatched: 6. Germline loops: CDR1 ENHRY, CDR2 SYGVKD. This CDR3 reads CAMAPGQGNYGYTF. The DNA of the CDR3 is TGTGCCATGGCCCCGGGACAGGGGAACTATGGCTACACCTTC.

The gene calls are TRBV9 and TRBJ2-7, with D unresolved. V dropped 0 bases and J dropped 2 bases, with 6 bases sitting between them. This CDR3 has 13 residues. The germline gives CDR1 SGDLS, CDR2 YYNGEE. This CDR3 is CASSVEGAYEQYF. CDR3 sequence (DNA): TGTGCCAGCAGCGTAGAAGGAGCCTACGAGCAGTACTTC.

The J gene is TRBJ2-7, the V gene TRBV24-1, with D unresolved. This CDR3 is 11 amino acids long. V lost 1 base to trimming and J lost 8 bases, with 5 bases between them. Germline CDR1 KGHDR, CDR2 SFDVKD. The CDR3 region is CATSDFSQQYF. CDR3 DNA sequence: TGTGCCACCAGTGATTTCTCCCAGCAGTACTTC.

DNA of the CDR3: TGTGCCAGCAGTGAAGGCAGGTACTCCTACGAGCAGTACTTC. This translates into CASSEGRYSYEQYF. The chain recombines TRBV2 with TRBJ2-7, with no clear D. The CDR3 length is 14 residues. The germline gives CDR1 SNHLY, CDR2 FYNNEI. Trimming took off 1 base at V and 0 bases at J, with 7 bases between the two ends.

The CDR3 region is CAWSVGAAGYQPQHF. The CDR3 nucleotides are TGTGCCTGGAGTGTAGGGGCAGCCGGCTATCAGCCCCAGCATTTT. The chain has TRBV30 and TRBJ1-5; a possible D gene is TRBD1 (5 bases). The CDR3 spans 15 residues. Per germline, CDR1 GTSNPN and CDR2 SVGIG (reference sequence). Trimming pared 0 bases from V and 5 bases from J, leaving 14 bases between.

With respect to this clone: This sample also contains other DNA sequences that code for the same CDR3. The chain links TRBV27 to TRBJ2-3; no definite D call. The CDR3 extends over 14 amino acids. Trimming cost V 2 bases and J 0 bases, with 6 bases left between them. Germline values: CDR1 MNHEY, CDR2 SMNVEV (reference sequence). The CDR3, as DNA: TGTGCCAGCAGTTTAGTGGCTAGCACAGATACGCAGTATTTT. Protein product: CASSLVASTDTQYF.

This chain links TRBV5-4 with TRBJ1-1; TRBD1 matches 9 bases. Losses at the gene ends were 5 bases for V and 5 bases for J; bases not matched to a gene: 10. This CDR3 has 15 residues. CDR1 and CDR2 (germline): SGHNT, YYREEE (reference sequence). The CDR3 DNA follows: TGTGCCAGCAGGGGGGGACAGGGATTTTTGACTGAAGCTTTCTTT. Translated: CASRGGQGFLTEAFF.

The chain has TRBV5-1 and TRBJ2-6, with D possibly TRBD1 on 5 matching bases. The germline gives CDR1 SGHRS, CDR2 YFSETQ. The V and J ends lost 0 bases and 0 bases respectively, with 10 bases between them. CDR3 length: 17 residues. For the CDR3, the DNA is TGCGCCAGCAGCTTGGAGGGCAGGGCCTCTGGGGCCAACGTCCTGACTTTC. It specifies CASSLEGRASGANVLTF. Combining the CDR3 with reference TRBV5-1 and TRBJ2-6 gives the whole variable domain KAGVTQTPRYLIKTRGQQVTLSCSPISGHRSVSWYQQTPGQGLQFLFEYFSETQRNKGNFPGRFSGRQFSNSRSEMNVSTLELGDSALYLCASSLEGRASGANVLTFGAGSRLTVL.

Only one count was recorded for this clone. The chain is built from TRBV11-3 and TRBJ1-1, with unresolved D. V dropped 1 base and J dropped 6 bases, with 9 bases sitting between them. CDR1 is SGHNT and CDR2 is YENEEA in the germline V gene. This CDR3 has 13 residues. The DNA of the CDR3 is TGTGCCAGCAGCTTAGGAGCTGGGGCTGAAGCTTTCTTT. This sequence encodes CASSLGAGAEAFF.

The genes are TRBV11-2 and TRBJ2-3; 9 nucleotides align to TRBD2. Trimming cost V 7 bases and J 4 bases; bases outside gene matches: 3. The CDR3 extends over 13 amino acids. Looked up from germline, CDR1 is SGHAT and CDR2 is FQNNGV. The DNA of the CDR3 is TGTGCCAGCATCGGGACTAGCCCAGATACGCAGTATTTT. It codes for CASIGTSPDTQYF.

CDR3 coding DNA: TGTGCCAGCAGCTTAGATTTTGGGCCATCCTCTGGAAACACCATATATTTT. Its translation is CASSLDFGPSSGNTIYF. The V and J genes are TRBV11-2 and TRBJ1-3; D is undetermined. The CDR3 contains 17 residues. Per the germline V gene, CDR1 is SGHAT and CDR2 is FQNNGV. V lost 0 bases and J 0 bases, leaving 12 bases between the germline ends.